This T cell receptor (beta chain) came from a study of persistence of HIV-infected CD4 T cells. Overall study: Isolated cells were CMV- and HIV-1 Gag-responding CD4+ T cells.

Stimulation used approximately 9.1 ug/mL lysate from CMV-infected fibroblasts. CD40L/CD69 double-negative CD45RO-high memory CD4+ T cells were collected. Before stimulation, PBMCs underwent CD8+ T cell depletion. Study-level results: Antigen-responding cells were enriched for degenerate expanded CDR3beta sequences.

Turning to this clone: The antigen remains unidentified.

The immunoSEQ assay was version 4, run in survey mode. Genomic DNA was diluted to 9 to 10 ng/uL, up to roughly 1 ug per sample. Sequenced by immunoSEQ multiplex PCR; TCRdb stores in-frame clones only, minus some. This sample has 25,000 to 30,000 clones; 82% occur once, and the top ten carry around 4.6%. After removal of 5 bases from V and 1 base from J, the junction contained 19 bases not matched to a gene. The CDR3 consists of 20 residues. Germline V lookup: CDR1 LNHDA, CDR2 SQIVND (reference sequence). This TCR derives from an adult man with HIV who was CMV-seropositive. The V gene is TRBV19, the J gene TRBJ2-1; 8 nucleotides line up with TRBD1. Specimen: CD4+ T cells sorted from PBMCs after roughly 18-hour stimulation, collected from a patient who received antiretroviral therapy. The CDR3 DNA reads as TGTGCCAGTAGTTCGCCCAGGGGGGCAGGGGGCATGGGGTCCTACAATGAGCAGTTCTTC. Amino acid sequence: CASSSPRGAGGMGSYNEQFF.